Below are 27 T cell receptor beta chains sequenced from a single sample in a study of cytomegalovirus exposure and HLA in healthy donors. PCR was performed using 60 Vbeta and 13 Jbeta primers. This table comes from immunoSEQ multiplex PCR, and its TCRdb copy is limited to in-frame clones, with some not included. The sample has roughly 70,000 clones, 75% seen once. The sequencing input was PBMCs. Receptors were obtained from a man in his 70s in good health and CMV-seronegative.

This rearrangement joins TRBV6-5 to TRBJ1-3; possibly TRBD1 for D (6 bases). CDR1 is MNHEY and CDR2 is SVGAGI in the germline V gene. V was pared by 6 bases and J by 1 base, with 13 bases between. This CDR3 has 15 amino acids. CDR3 nucleotide sequence: TGTGCCAGCAGGTCGACAGGCGCATCTGGAAACACCATATATTTT. It encodes CASRSTGASGNTIYF.

The rearrangement joins TRBV7-9 to TRBJ2-2, with D tentatively TRBD1 (6 bases). This CDR3 is built from 15 residues. The V and J ends lost 2 bases and 3 bases respectively, with 10 bases between them. In germline, CDR1 is SEHNR, CDR2 FQNEAQ (reference sequence). This CDR3 reads CASSLSGAYTGELFF. As DNA, the CDR3 is TGTGCCAGCAGCTTATCAGGGGCTTACACCGGGGAGCTGTTTTTT. Full variable domain (missing parts from reference TRBV7-9 and TRBJ2-2): DTGVSQNPRHKITKRGQNVTFRCDPISEHNRLYWYRQTLGQGPEFLTYFQNEAQLEKSRLLSDRFSAERPKGSFSTLEIQRTEQGDSAMYLCASSLSGAYTGELFFGEGSRLTVL.

This clone was found a few times. The V gene is TRBV9, the J gene TRBJ2-1; 7 bases line up with TRBD2. V shed 1 base, J shed 10 bases, and the junction held 14 bases outside the gene matches. Germline CDR1 and CDR2: SGDLS and YYNGEE. The CDR3 covers 16 residues. The CDR3 nucleotides are TGTGCCAGCAGCGTAAGCTCGGGGGGTCCCCCCAGGGAGCAGTTCTTC. As protein: CASSVSSGGPPREQFF.

This rearrangement joins TRBV6-6 to TRBJ2-7; a possible D gene is TRBD2 (7 bases). Deletions cut 5 bases from V and 2 bases from J, with 13 bases between. The CDR3 covers 14 residues. From germline, CDR1 is MNHNY and CDR2 SVGAGI (reference sequence). Written as DNA, the CDR3 is TGTGCCAGCAGTCCTGGGGGGGGCCCCTACGAGCAGTACTTC. Residues: CASSPGGGPYEQYF.

The CDR3 DNA reads TGTGCCAGCAGGCTACAGGGGGCAAGCACAGATACGCAGTATTTT. Encoded protein: CASRLQGASTDTQYF. This chain connects TRBV6-1 to TRBJ2-3, with 9 bases that match TRBD1. CDR1 and CDR2 from the germline V gene are MNHNS and SASEGT. The trim removed 6 bases at V and 0 bases at J, leaving 4 bases unmatched. CDR3 size: 15 residues.

V is TRBV7-2 and J is TRBJ1-5, with TRBD1 identical over 7 bases. Germline V gives CDR1 SGHTA, CDR2 FQGNSA. The CDR3 is 16 residues long. The junction had 5 bases not matched to a gene; V was cut back by 0 bases and J by 3 bases. CDR3: CASSLATGSPNQPQHF. For the CDR3, the DNA is TGTGCCAGCAGCTTAGCGACAGGGAGCCCCAATCAGCCCCAGCATTTT.

The chain couples TRBV30 to TRBJ2-5, with 8 bases that match TRBD1. Per the germline V gene, CDR1 is GTSNPN and CDR2 is SVGIG (reference sequence). The CDR3 is 15 residues long. Trimming cost V 0 bases and J 4 bases; bases outside gene matches: 7. CDR3 in amino acids: CAWSVLGQVTETQYF. The CDR3, as DNA: TGTGCCTGGAGTGTACTGGGACAGGTCACAGAGACCCAGTACTTC.

The V call is TRBV2, the J call TRBJ1-5; 9 bases are shared with TRBD1. V gave up 4 bases and J gave up 7 bases; unmatched junction bases: 8. In germline, CDR1 is SNHLY, CDR2 FYNNEI. This CDR3 contains 15 residues. The CDR3 spells CASSVLQGARQPQHF. The DNA for the CDR3 is TGTGCCAGCAGTGTTCTACAGGGGGCTCGGCAGCCCCAGCATTTT.

This chain uses TRBV11-3 with TRBJ2-1; TRBD2 agrees at 12 bases. In germline, CDR1 is SGHNT, CDR2 YENEEA. This CDR3 has 15 amino acids. V dropped 5 bases and J dropped 12; count of bases not matched to a gene: 11. The CDR3 region is CASSHGASGGAGQFF. The CDR3 bases are TGTGCCAGCAGCCATGGAGCTAGCGGGGGGGCCGGGCAGTTCTTC.

This sequence joins TRBV7-9 and TRBJ1-3; no clear D. Trimming cost V 1 base and J 4 bases, with 5 bases left between them. CDR3 size: 13 residues. Germline-derived CDR1 and CDR2 are SEHNR and FQNEAQ (reference sequence). The CDR3 DNA is TGTGCCAGCAGCTTAGAATCGGGAAACACCATATATTTT. Its translation: CASSLESGNTIYF.

The chain recombines TRBV5-4 with TRBJ2-1; the D gene is possibly TRBD2 (6 bases). Germline CDR1 is SGHNT and CDR2 is YYREEE (reference sequence). The CDR3 totals 15 residues. The V end lost 5 bases, the J end lost 6 bases, and 18 bases lay between the germline ends. In DNA, the CDR3 is TGTGCCAGCAGTCCCGAGAGGGAGGTAGGCAATGAGCAGTTCTTC. It codes for CASSPEREVGNEQFF.

The chain is built from TRBV5-1 and TRBJ2-7, with D possibly matching TRBD2 (6 bases). This CDR3 has 12 amino acids. Trimming removed 4 bases from V and 5 bases from J, with 10 bases in between. CDR1 is SGHRS and CDR2 is YFSETQ in the germline V gene. The CDR3 is CASSPGGDEQYF. The CDR3 nucleotides are TGCGCCAGCAGCCCAGGAGGGGACGAGCAGTACTTC. Full variable domain (remainder filled in from reference TRBV5-1 and TRBJ2-7): KAGVTQTPRYLIKTRGQQVTLSCSPISGHRSVSWYQQTPGQGLQFLFEYFSETQRNKGNFPGRFSGRQFSNSRSEMNVSTLELGDSALYLCASSPGGDEQYFGPGTRLTVT.

This clone was counted a few times. The genes are TRBV4-3 and TRBJ1-6; D is undetermined. The V gene's germline CDR1 is LGHNA and CDR2 YSLEER. V was shortened by 4 bases and J by 0 bases, with 10 bases between the two germline ends. The CDR3 runs to 16 residues. The CDR3 coding sequence is TGCGCCAGCAGCCTGGCTTTAAGCTCCTATAATTCACCCCTCCACTTT. It is translated as CASSLALSSYNSPLHF.

The CDR3 DNA is TGTGCCAGCAGCATCGAGCGGGAATACAATGAGCAGTTCTTC. This translates into CASSIEREYNEQFF. This sequence joins TRBV5-5 and TRBJ2-1, with 7 bases matching TRBD2. Germline V gene sequence: CDR1 SGHKS, CDR2 YYEKEE (reference sequence). The V gene end was trimmed by 4 bases and the J gene end by 4 bases; junction bases not matched to a gene: 5. CDR3 length: 14 residues. Full variable domain (outside the CDR3, taken from reference TRBV5-5 and TRBJ2-1): DAGVTQSPTHLIKTRGQQVTLRCSPISGHKSVSWYQQVLGQGPQFIFQYYEKEERGRGNFPDRFSARQFPNYSSELNVNALLLGDSALYLCASSIEREYNEQFFGPGTRLTVL.

This rearrangement joins TRBV28 to TRBJ2-7; D is uncertain. This CDR3 region has 14 residues. With 1 base removed from V and 0 bases from J, the gap between germline ends came to 7 bases. The V gene's germline CDR1 is MDHEN and CDR2 SYDVKM. DNA for the CDR3: TGTGCCAGCAGTTTATCCGGGTACTCCTACGAGCAGTACTTC. Protein: CASSLSGYSYEQYF.

The gene calls are TRBV10-3 and TRBJ1-1; the D is unclear. Trimming took off 7 bases at V and 0 bases at J, with 9 bases between the two ends. CDR1 is ENHRY, CDR2 SYGVKD, per germline. The CDR3 consists of 13 residues. CDR3 sequence: CAITPSMNTEAFF. The CDR3 coding sequence is TGTGCCATCACTCCCAGTATGAACACTGAAGCTTTCTTT.

This clone was found a few times. This chain links TRBV10-1 with TRBJ2-5; D perhaps matches TRBD1 (6 bases). The CDR3 sequence is 16 residues long. Trimming cost V 2 bases and J 2 bases, with 15 bases left between them. The V gene's germline CDR1 is WNHNN and CDR2 SYGVQD (reference sequence). CDR3 nucleotides: TGCGCCAGCAGTGAGGGAAGTGGGACAAGTCAAGAGACCCAGTACTTC. Translated: CASSEGSGTSQETQYF.

The chain employs TRBV5-5 and TRBJ2-7; the D gene is possibly TRBD1 (6 bases). Trimming pared 4 bases from V and 9 bases from J, leaving 17 bases between. CDR3 length equals 13 residues. From germline, CDR1 is SGHKS and CDR2 YYEKEE (reference sequence). In nucleotides, the CDR3 is TGTGCCAGCAGCCTTACAGGGAAAGTTGCGCAGTACTTC. Its protein is CASSLTGKVAQYF.

The rearrangement uses TRBV7-9 and TRBJ2-3; no definite D call. V lost 3 bases to trimming and J lost 4 bases, with 17 bases between them. The CDR3 runs 16 residues. CDR1 and CDR2 (germline): SEHNR, FQNEAQ (reference sequence). CDR3 in DNA: TGTGCCAGCAGCTTGGGTACAGTGATATATTCAGATACGCAGTATTTT. Encoded protein: CASSLGTVIYSDTQYF.

This chain joins TRBV7-2 and TRBJ2-3; D may be TRBD2 (6 bases). This CDR3 has 12 amino acids. Germline V CDR1 and CDR2: SGHTA, FQGNSA. Deletions cut 11 bases from V and 3 bases from J, with 12 bases between. CDR3 residues: CAEDGGTDTQYF. The CDR3 DNA reads as TGTGCCGAAGACGGGGGAACAGATACGCAGTATTTT.

The chain has TRBV6-5 and TRBJ2-5; weak D call: TRBD2 (6 bases). The J call may be faulty, since TRBJ2-7 better matches the DNA end. Germline V lookup: CDR1 MNHEY, CDR2 SVGAGI. The CDR3 extends over 15 amino acids. CDR3 amino acids: CASREAGKLSYEQYF. In nucleotides, the CDR3 is TGTGCCAGCAGGGAGGCGGGGAAACTTTCCTACGAGCAGTACTTC.

The J gene is TRBJ2-3, the V gene TRBV19; D is undetermined. The CDR3 runs to 12 residues. CDR1 LNHDA and CDR2 SQIVND come from the germline V gene (reference sequence). V gave up 5 bases and J gave up 0 bases, with 3 bases separating them. CDR3 loop: CASSPSTDTQYF. In DNA, the CDR3 is TGTGCCAGTAGTCCTAGCACAGATACGCAGTATTTT. Variable domain in full (rest from reference TRBV19 and TRBJ2-3): DGGITQSPKYLFRKEGQNVTLSCEQNLNHDAMYWYRQDPGQGLRLIYYSQIVNDFQKGDIAEGYSVSREKKESFPLTVTSAQKNPTAFYLCASSPSTDTQYFGPGTRLTVL.

This clone was seen more than once but under ten times. The V call is TRBV5-8, the J call TRBJ2-1; 7 bases agree with TRBD1. The trim removed 7 bases at V and 10 bases at J, leaving 5 bases unmatched. CDR3 length: 11 amino acids. The germline gives CDR1 SGHTS, CDR2 YDEGEE. CDR3 in DNA: TGTGCCAGCCGGGGACAGCTGGAGCAGTTCTTC. It specifies CASRGQLEQFF.

The chain joins TRBV14 to TRBJ2-2; weak D call: TRBD2 (6 bases). The germline V gene has CDR1 SGHDN and CDR2 FVKESK. CDR3 size: 13 residues. V lost 1 base and J 6 bases, leaving 6 bases between the germline ends. The DNA for the CDR3 is TGTGCCAGCAGCCAAGCGGGGGCCGGGGAGCTGTTTTTT. Encoded protein: CASSQAGAGELFF.

The chain uses TRBV6-5 and TRBJ2-7, with TRBD1 matching over 9 bases. Germline V gene data show CDR1 as MNHEY and CDR2 as SVGAGI. CDR3 length: 12 residues. Trimming took 10 bases from V and 5 from J; bases not matched to a gene: 6. The CDR3 loop reads CATLTGGNEQYF. Here the CDR3 DNA reads TGTGCCACTCTTACAGGGGGCAACGAGCAGTACTTC.

This rearrangement joins TRBV11-2 to TRBJ2-3, with D maybe TRBD2 (5 bases). The germline CDR1 and CDR2 sequences are SGHAT and FQNNGV. The ends were cut back, 7 bases at V and 5 bases at J, with 22 bases in the middle. The CDR3 covers 16 residues. DNA for the CDR3: TGTGCCAGCACCTCGGGGTCCGGAGGCCCGGGAGATACGCAGTATTTT. Encoded protein: CASTSGSGGPGDTQYF. The complete variable domain, with remaining parts taken from reference TRBV11-2 and TRBJ2-3, reads EAGVAQSPRYKIIEKRQSVAFWCNPISGHATLYWYQQILGQGPKLLIQFQNNGVVDDSQLPKDRFSAERLKGVDSTLKIQPAKLEDSAVYLCASTSGSGGPGDTQYFGPGTRLTVL.

V and J are TRBV25-1 and TRBJ1-5; TRBD1 matches 9 bases. The germline V gene encodes CDR1 MGHDK and CDR2 SYGVNS. The CDR3 length is 15 residues. Germline trimming cut 3 bases from V and 4 bases from J; bases unmatched to any gene: 4. The chain's CDR3 is CASSEDRGGNQPQHF. The CDR3 DNA is TGTGCCAGCAGTGAGGACAGGGGTGGGAATCAGCCCCAGCATTTT.